The clone carrying this TCR beta chain came up a few times. This specimen belongs to a study of blood T cell repertoires in COVID-19. Whole-study context: PBMCs, B-cell-depleted T cells, or T cells were the source of the cDNA or gDNA that made up the material.

Original analysis: Reference gene primer amplification gave nucleated cell count estimates. Here immunoSEQ multiplex PCR was the method, and the copy in TCRdb shows in-frame clones only, minus some. The D gene and trimming were derived from the DNA, and the V and J assignments and clone size from that table. The top ten hold 10% to 15% of the sample, which has over 150,000 clones, 65% to 90% seen once. Source material: PBMCs or T cells enriched from blood (not recorded which). This TCR derives from a man aged 35-49 years who had recovered from COVID-19.

The CDR3 DNA reads TGTGCCAGCAGTTACTCCAGACAGAACACCGGGGAGCTGTTTTTT. Translated, it gives CASSYSRQNTGELFF. The V and J genes are TRBV6-5 and TRBJ2-2; D gene ambiguous. Deletions cut 0 bases from V and 1 base from J, with 6 bases between. The germline CDR1 and CDR2 sequences are MNHEY and SVGAGI. CDR3 length equals 15 residues.